This T cell receptor (beta chain) is from a study of cytomegalovirus exposure and HLA in healthy donors. The overall study: Some 85 million unique TCRs from HLA-typed donors were held in an early data release. Study results and caveats: The authors excluded some V segments, including TRBV6-2 and TRBV6-3, as indistinguishable. One variant, a missense change in DCLRE1C, was linked in a later analysis to TCR beta V- and J-gene trimming. In a later analysis, an Asian-associated ancestry cluster reportedly showed fewer N-insertions than the roughly 690-donor mean.

The CDR3 is made up of 14 amino acids. The germline gives CDR1 MDHEN, CDR2 SYDVKM. Trimming removed 8 bases from V and 3 bases from J, with 13 bases in between. This PCR relied on a set of 60 Vbeta primers and 13 Jbeta primers. Assay used: immunoSEQ multiplex PCR; TCRdb lists only in-frame clones, some missing. The repertoire holds 150,000 to 200,000 clones, with around 75% as singletons. A remark on this clone: Antigen: not known.

V and J are TRBV28 and TRBJ1-4, with D perhaps TRBD1 (6 bases). Material: PBMCs. This TCR was recovered from a woman in her forties or fifties in good health and CMV-seronegative. CDR3 region: CASGRGVANEKLFF. The CDR3 DNA is TGTGCCAGCGGGAGGGGGGTTGCTAATGAAAAACTGTTTTTT.